Listed below are T cell receptor beta chains from one sample, sequenced in a study of cytomegalovirus exposure and HLA in healthy donors. The method was immunoSEQ multiplex PCR; TCRdb's version includes in-frame clones alone and lacks a portion of them. The sample carries over 85,000 clones, roughly 79% recorded once. Sequenced material: PBMCs. These receptors all come from a man between 25 and 39 years old in good health and CMV-seronegative. Both conserved end residues are part of each CDR3. D genes are given only for firm matches. A row's size may be missing; if present it is once, few, many or a size class.

j_call,d_call,clone_size,v_call,cdr3_nt,cdr3_aa
TRBJ1-2,TRBD1,-,TRBV6-6,TGTGCCAGCAGTCCGCCACTCGGACAGGGGAATGGCTACACCTTC,CASSPPLGQGNGYTF
TRBJ1-1,TRBD1,many,TRBV9,TGTGCCAGCAGCGCCGCCGGGACAGGGATCACTGAAGCTTTCTTT,CASSAAGTGITEAFF
TRBJ1-1,-,-,TRBV7-9,TGTGCCAGCAACTACCCCCTAGAAGACTTGGACACTGAAGCTTTCTTT,CASNYPLEDLDTEAFF
TRBJ1-2,-,-,TRBV5-1,TGCGCCAGCAGCCACATGGGACAACCTGGCTACACCTTC,CASSHMGQPGYTF
TRBJ1-2,TRBD1,-,TRBV7-9,TGTGCCAGCAGACACGACGGACAGGTCCTTTGGAACTATGGCTACACCTTC,CASRHDGQVLWNYGYTF
TRBJ2-1,TRBD2,-,TRBV15,TGTGCCACCAGCAGAGGCCCCGCGCGTAGCGGGAGGGTCAGCTCCTACAATGAGCAGTTCTTC,CATSRGPARSGRVSSYNEQFF
TRBJ1-2,TRBD1,-,TRBV6-5,TGTGCCAGCAGTTCGCGGGACAGAAACTATGGCTACACCTTC,CASSSRDRNYGYTF
TRBJ2-3,TRBD1,-,TRBV18,TGTGCCAGCTCACCCCCCGGGACAGGGCTCACAGATACGCAGTATTTT,CASSPPGTGLTDTQYF
TRBJ1-2,-,-,TRBV5-1,TGCGCCAGCAGCTTAGGGGAGGGCTATGGCTACACCTTC,CASSLGEGYGYTF
TRBJ1-4,TRBD1,-,TRBV19,TGTGCCAGCACAGGGGTGGCTAATGAAAAACTGTTTTTT,CASTGVANEKLFF
TRBJ1-6,-,-,TRBV27,TGTGCCAGCAGTTCCCAAAACTCCCGACGGAGCCACCGGTCACCCCTCCACTTT,CASSSQNSRRSHRSPLHF
TRBJ1-2,-,-,TRBV5-4,TGTGCCAGCAGCTTGGCACAGTCTAACTATGGCTACACCTTC,CASSLAQSNYGYTF
TRBJ2-5,-,-,TRBV15,TGTGCCACCAGCAGAAAGCAATACAGGGAAGAGACCCAGTACTTC,CATSRKQYREETQYF
TRBJ2-2,-,-,TRBV7-8,TGTGCCAGCAGCTTACTGTTAGCTAGCACCGGGGAGCTGTTTTTT,CASSLLLASTGELFF
TRBJ1-1,-,-,TRBV2,TGTGCCGACATAGGGGGATCCGACGGCGGGACTGAAGCTTTCTTT,CADIGGSDGGTEAFF
TRBJ1-2,-,-,TRBV18,TGTGCCAGCTCACCGACAAATTCTAACTATGGCTACACCTTC,CASSPTNSNYGYTF
TRBJ2-7,TRBD1,once,TRBV9,TGTGCCAGCAGCGTAGGGACAGGGGCCTACGAGCAGTACTTC,CASSVGTGAYEQYF
TRBJ1-3,-,-,TRBV5-1,TGCGCCAGCAGCTTCGCCGGAGGCTCTGGAAACACCATATATTTT,CASSFAGGSGNTIYF
TRBJ2-3,-,-,TRBV6-5,TGTGCCAGCAGTCCGGCAAACGACATCACAGATACGCAGTATTTT,CASSPANDITDTQYF
TRBJ2-3,TRBD2,once,TRBV18,TGTGCCAGCTCGCCGGTGGCTAGCGGGACAGATACGCAGTATTTT,CASSPVASGTDTQYF
TRBJ1-5,-,-,TRBV2,TGTGCCAGCAATCAAGGACAAATTAGCAATCAGCCCCAGCATTTT,CASNQGQISNQPQHF
TRBJ2-7,-,once,TRBV13,TGTGCCAGCAGCTTAGGGACAAACTACGAGCAGTACTTC,CASSLGTNYEQYF
TRBJ1-1,-,-,TRBV28,TGTGCCAGCATTCGCCGAGAGAACACTGAAGCTTTCTTT,CASIRRENTEAFF
TRBJ2-1,-,-,TRBV11-3,TGTGCCAGCAGCCTAAAAAATGAGCAGTTCTTC,CASSLKNEQFF
TRBJ2-1,TRBD1,-,TRBV6-1,TGTGCCAGCAGTGAGAACAGGGACAGGGGGCTTTTGTACAATGAGCAGTTCTTC,CASSENRDRGLLYNEQFF
TRBJ2-1,TRBD2,-,TRBV27,TGTGCCAGCAGTCGAGTTCAACTAGCGGATAGCTCCTACAATGAGCAGTTCTTC,CASSRVQLADSSYNEQFF
TRBJ2-1,-,-,TRBV27,TGTGCCACCACGAGCTACAATGAGCAGTTCTTC,CATTSYNEQFF
TRBJ2-2,TRBD1,-,TRBV10-3,TGTGCCATCTTGGGAAGACAGGGGGCGCGAGACACCGGGGAGCTGTTTTTT,CAILGRQGARDTGELFF
TRBJ2-5,TRBD2,-,TRBV25-1,TGTGCCAGCAGCGTGGCGGGGGGGGAGACCCAGTACTTC,CASSVAGGETQYF
TRBJ2-7,TRBD1,-,TRBV7-9,TGTGCCAGCAGCGACCTGGACAGGGGTCGGTACGAGCAGTACTTC,CASSDLDRGRYEQYF
TRBJ1-2,-,-,TRBV21-1,TGTGCCAGCAGCCTCCCACCTGGTAGGGGGCGATTTGGCTACACCTTC,CASSLPPGRGRFGYTF
TRBJ1-2,TRBD1,-,TRBV5-1,TGCGCCAGCAGCTCATCGGACAGGGTCGGGGGTGGCTACACCTTC,CASSSSDRVGGGYTF
TRBJ2-7,TRBD1,-,TRBV6-6,TGTGCCAGCAGTCCGCCGAGGGACAGGGCCTACGAGCAGTACTTC,CASSPPRDRAYEQYF
TRBJ1-2,-,-,TRBV29-1,TGCAGCGTTGCAGAAGTCAGGGGCGGAGGCTACACCTTC,CSVAEVRGGGYTF
TRBJ2-2,-,-,TRBV11-2,TGTGCCAGCAGGGGGGCAGGGTACCAACGGACCGGGGAGCTGTTTTTT,CASRGAGYQRTGELFF
TRBJ2-1,-,-,TRBV9,TGTGCCAGCAGCGTAGTCGGAGGTGCCAATGAGCAGTTCTTC,CASSVVGGANEQFF
TRBJ1-2,-,-,TRBV7-9,TGTGCCAGCTCCCAGGGCCAAGACTATGGCTACACCTTC,CASSQGQDYGYTF